The 27 T cell receptor beta chains listed next were all sequenced from one sample in a study of regulatory T cells in long-lasting Graves disease. Researchers made TCR beta libraries by using iRepertoire HTBI primers and running Arm-PCR on CDR3 regions. Each CDR3 protein gets one entry after TCRdb re-called the multiplex PCR reads with MiXCR. There are hundreds of thousands of distinct CDR3 sequences in the sample; roughly 17% occur only once, and about 27% lies in the top ten. Time point defined: newly diagnosed GD, antithyroid drugs for less than 3 months. The authors made the TCR library using RNA they extracted from PBMCs. The same specimen was also included in a second study, on T cells in Graves' hyperthyroidism and ophthalmopathy.

The specimen was peripheral blood mononuclear cells (PBMCs), collected at new diagnosis, from a patient treated with antithyroid drugs. Every receptor here comes from a man aged 40-49 years with Graves disease.

This clonotype occurred a few times. The gene calls are TRBV7-9 and TRBJ2-1; D possibly uses TRBD1 or TRBD2 (6 bases each). The germline CDR1 and CDR2 sequences are SEHNR and FQNEAQ (reference sequence). The V end lost 1 base, the J end lost 2 bases, and 18 bases lay between the germline ends. The CDR3 covers 18 residues. CDR3 protein: CASSLELSGAVTYNEQFF. The CDR3 bases are TGTGCCAGCAGCTTAGAGCTCTCGGGGGCCGTTACCTACAATGAGCAGTTCTTC.

This clonotype has a handful of counts. The genes are TRBV20-1 and TRBJ2-1, with 9 bases aligning to TRBD2. The CDR3 runs 15 residues. Unmatched junction bases numbered 9, after V lost 4 bases and J lost 5 bases. Looked up from germline, CDR1 is DFQATT and CDR2 is SNEGSKA (reference sequence). The CDR3 sequence is CSATSGAGGNNEQFF. The CDR3, as DNA: TGCAGTGCTACCTCCGGAGCGGGGGGCAACAATGAGCAGTTCTTC.

This clonotype was seen only a few times. This could be a read error, since a much larger clone is one nucleotide away. The V gene is TRBV11-1, the J gene TRBJ2-1, with D possibly called TRBD1 or TRBD2 (5 bases each). This CDR3 has 14 residues. V shed 4 bases and J shed 6 bases, with 13 bases lying between them. Germline V lookup: CDR1 SGHAT, CDR2 FQDESV (reference sequence). DNA of the CDR3: TGTGCCAGCAGCTCATCCGGGACCACCAATGAGCAGTTCTTC. Amino acid sequence: CASSSSGTTNEQFF.

This clonotype was seen repeatedly, ten times or more. This chain uses TRBV5-1 with TRBJ2-3, with D tentatively TRBD2 (9 bases). The CDR3 is made up of 16 amino acids. The V gene's germline CDR1 is SGHRS and CDR2 YFSETQ. V lost 0 bases, J lost 4 bases, and 15 bases lay in between. CDR3 sequence: CASSLAAGGQADTQYF. The DNA of the CDR3 is TGCGCCAGCAGCTTGGCAGCGGGGGGACAGGCAGATACGCAGTATTTT.

This clonotype was seen only a few times. The V gene is TRBV7-3, the J gene TRBJ1-3; D not resolved. Germline V gene lookup returns CDR1 SGHTA and CDR2 FQGTGA. This CDR3 is built from 14 residues. Trimming took off 5 bases at V and 7 bases at J, with 15 bases between the two ends. The DNA for the CDR3 is TGTGCCAGCAGCATCACCCAGAGCGGGAACACCATATATTTT. Protein product: CASSITQSGNTIYF.

V usage is TRBV4-1 and J usage is TRBJ2-2, with D uncertain. Germline CDR1 reads MGHRA; CDR2 reads YSYEKL. Deletions cut 4 bases from V and 0 bases from J, with 15 bases between. The CDR3 totals 17 residues. The DNA for the CDR3 is TGCGCCAGCAGCCCTCTCGGACGGACGTCGAACACCGGGGAGCTGTTTTTT. It codes for CASSPLGRTSNTGELFF.

This clonotype was counted ten times or more. Relative to the germline gene, one junction end is altered; a read error may explain this. The chain joins TRBV29-1 to TRBJ2-7; TRBD1 matches at 9 bases. CDR1 SQVTM and CDR2 ANQGSEA come from the germline V gene. CDR3 size: 15 residues. The CDR3 coding sequence is TGCAGCGTTCAAGATCCGGGACAGGGTTCCTACGAGCAGTACTTC. Residues: CSVQDPGQGSYEQYF.

In its sample, this clonotype was seen a few times. This chain joins TRBV9 and TRBJ2-1, with D perhaps being TRBD1 or TRBD2 (5 bases each). The CDR3 contains 15 residues. V lost 0 bases and J lost 6, with 13 bases in between. CDR1 and CDR2 from the germline V gene are SGDLS and YYNGEE. As DNA, the CDR3 is TGTGCCAGCAGCGTAGATGTTGGGGGTGGCAATGAGCAGTTCTTC. Amino acids: CASSVDVGGGNEQFF.

This clonotype was counted ten times or more. CDR3 protein: CASSYSGRTYEQYF. The CDR3 DNA reads TGTGCCAGCAGTTACTCAGGGCGGACCTACGAGCAGTACTTC. The V gene is TRBV6-2 or TRBV6-3, the J gene TRBJ2-7; no definite D call. The CDR3 runs to 14 residues. Per germline, CDR1 MNHEY and CDR2 SVGEGT. V was shortened by 0 bases and J by 2 bases, with 8 bases between the two germline ends.

The rearrangement joins TRBV10-3 to TRBJ2-7, with 8 bases fitting TRBD1. CDR3 size: 12 residues. Germline assignment: CDR1 ENHRY and CDR2 SYGVKD. J gave up 5 bases and V 8 bases, and 5 bases lay outside the gene matches. In DNA, the CDR3 is TGTGCCATCCGCGGGACAGGTGACGAGCAGTACTTC. Translating it yields CAIRGTGDEQYF.

In its sample, this clonotype was seen a few times. The V call is TRBV4-2, the J call TRBJ2-3, with 12 bases aligning to TRBD2. CDR3 length equals 16 residues. Per germline, CDR1 LGHNA and CDR2 YNFKEQ. V lost 0 bases and J lost 3; bases outside the gene matches: 1. In DNA form, the CDR3 reads TGTGCCAGCAGCCAAGAGACTAGCGGGGGTACAGATACGCAGTATTTT. Its protein is CASSQETSGGTDTQYF.

In its sample, this clonotype was seen many times. The CDR3, as DNA: TGTGCCAGCAGTTTAGGTGGTAGCAATCAGCCCCAGCATTTT. Protein sequence: CASSLGGSNQPQHF. The rearrangement joins TRBV28 to TRBJ1-5; D call uncertain. The ends were cut back, 2 bases at V and 0 bases at J, with 5 bases in the middle. The germline CDR1 and CDR2 sequences are MDHEN and SYDVKM. The CDR3 spans 14 residues.

This clonotype showed up just a few times. The chain couples TRBV20-1 to TRBJ2-2; no definite D call. V shed 6 bases and J shed 1 base, with 12 bases lying between them. This CDR3 has 14 amino acids. Germline V gene lookup returns CDR1 DFQATT and CDR2 SNEGSKA (reference sequence). The CDR3 DNA reads TGCAGTGCCAAGAGTTGGCTGAACACCGGGGAGCTGTTTTTT. As protein: CSAKSWLNTGELFF.

The rearrangement uses TRBV20-1 and TRBJ1-2; 7 bases line up with TRBD1. CDR3 length equals 13 residues. CDR1 DFQATT and CDR2 SNEGSKA come from the germline V gene (reference sequence). V lost 6 bases, J lost 4 bases, and 8 bases stayed unmatched. Here the CDR3 reads CSATGAFGYGYTF. DNA of the CDR3: TGCAGTGCCACAGGGGCCTTCGGCTATGGCTACACCTTC.

This clonotype has at least ten counts. V and J are TRBV12-5 and TRBJ1-1, with a possible D match to TRBD1 (5 bases). Trimming removed 7 bases at V and 0 bases at J, with 6 bases between. The germline gives CDR1 LGHNT, CDR2 FRNRAP. This CDR3 contains 12 residues. The CDR3 DNA sequence: TGTGCTAGTGTGGACATGAACACTGAAGCTTTCTTT. Translated: CASVDMNTEAFF.

The chain couples TRBV20-1 to TRBJ2-3, with a possible D match to TRBD2 (5 bases). Germline V gives CDR1 DFQATT, CDR2 SNEGSKA (reference sequence). V lost 7 bases and J 0 bases, leaving 20 bases between the germline ends. The CDR3 length is 16 residues. CDR3 coding DNA: TGCAGTGGGCGGAGGTCGAGCGGAGGTAGCACAGATACGCAGTATTTT. It is translated as CSGRRSSGGSTDTQYF.

This clonotype was counted many times. The chain carries TRBV25-1 and TRBJ1-1; D unresolved. The CDR3 is 14 amino acids. The V gene's germline CDR1 is MGHDK and CDR2 SYGVNS. Trimming took 2 bases from V and 7 from J, leaving 14 bases between them. The CDR3 DNA follows: TGTGCCAGCAGTGAAGAAGCACAGCACCATGAAGCTTTCTTT. Its translation: CASSEEAQHHEAFF.

This clonotype was observed at least ten times. The rearrangement joins TRBV18 to TRBJ2-1, with D perhaps TRBD1 (6 bases). Trimming stripped 6 bases from V and 8 bases from J, with 20 bases between. CDR1 is KGHSH and CDR2 is LQKENI in the germline V gene. The CDR3 consists of 15 residues. CDR3 in DNA: TGTGCCAGCTCCCCTACAGGGCCGCCATTGCATGAGCAGTTCTTC. The encoded protein is CASSPTGPPLHEQFF.

This clonotype turned up a few times. The chain joins TRBV9 to TRBJ1-2, with a weak D call TRBD1 (5 bases). Germline V CDR1 and CDR2: SGDLS, YYNGEE. There are 13 residues in the CDR3. Trimming removed 0 bases at V and 7 bases at J, with 10 bases between. CDR3 sequence (DNA): TGTGCCAGCAGCGTAGCGGGGACCAGTGGCTACACCTTC. Translated, it gives CASSVAGTSGYTF.

In this sample, this clonotype turned up many times. V gene TRBV10-3 combines with J gene TRBJ2-5; D may be TRBD1 (5 bases). The V end lost 4 bases, the J end lost 0 bases, and 9 bases lay between the germline ends. Germline V gives CDR1 ENHRY, CDR2 SYGVKD. The length of the CDR3 is 14 residues. CDR3 loop: CAISGGGNQETQYF. The CDR3 coding sequence is TGTGCCATCAGTGGGGGCGGAAACCAAGAGACCCAGTACTTC.

The sample holds a few counts of this clonotype. CDR3 coding DNA: TGTGCCAGCAGTGTTTACAGGGAGGGTATCCACTTT. Translated, it gives CASSVYREGIHF. The chain uses TRBV2 and TRBJ1-6; TRBD1 might be the D (6 bases). Germline V lookup: CDR1 SNHLY, CDR2 FYNNEI. Trimming took off 4 bases at V and 17 bases at J, with 15 bases between the two ends. The CDR3 length is 12 residues.

This clonotype was found many times. The V gene is TRBV28, the J gene TRBJ1-5; 10 bases are shared with TRBD1. This CDR3 spans 16 amino acids. Trimming cost V 5 bases and J 4 bases; bases outside gene matches: 8. Germline CDR1 is MDHEN and CDR2 is SYDVKM. CDR3 DNA sequence: TGTGCCAGCAGTCGATCAGGGACAGGGGCTAATCAGCCCCAGCATTTT. Its protein is CASSRSGTGANQPQHF.

This clonotype was recorded many times. The V and J genes are TRBV10-3 and TRBJ2-5, with D perhaps matching TRBD1 (7 bases). The germline gives CDR1 ENHRY, CDR2 SYGVKD. V was cut by 10 bases and J by 0 bases, with 21 bases left in between. The CDR3 has 16 residues. The chain's CDR3 is CATAGGSGRYQETQYF. As DNA, the CDR3 is TGTGCCACCGCAGGGGGTAGCGGCAGGTACCAAGAGACCCAGTACTTC.

The table lists this clonotype with many counts. This chain links TRBV6-2 or TRBV6-3 with TRBJ2-1, with 9 bases aligning to TRBD2. CDR3 length equals 14 residues. The V gene's germline CDR1 is MNHEY and CDR2 SVGEGT. V shed 5 bases and J 4 bases; nucleotides not matched to a gene: 3. Here the CDR3 reads CASSVAGGYNEQFF. Written as DNA, the CDR3 is TGTGCCAGCAGTGTGGCGGGGGGGTACAATGAGCAGTTCTTC.

This clonotype was picked up a small number of times. The genes are TRBV5-1 and TRBJ2-6, with TRBD1 matching over 7 bases. This CDR3 comprises 15 residues. The V and J ends lost 7 bases and 2 bases, in that order; junction bases with no gene match: 6. CDR1 and CDR2 from the germline V gene are SGHRS and YFSETQ. CDR3 bases: TGCGCCAGCGGCCTACAGGGGACTGGGGCCAACGTCCTGACTTTC. Its translation: CASGLQGTGANVLTF.

In its sample, this clonotype was seen a few times. A much more abundant neighbour one base away suggests this may be a read error. The rearrangement joins TRBV30 to TRBJ2-3; 7 bases are shared with TRBD2. The germline V gene encodes CDR1 GTSNPN and CDR2 SVGIG (reference sequence). Unmatched junction bases numbered 3, after V lost 1 base and J lost 2 bases. This CDR3 spans 14 amino acids. This CDR3 is CAWSEGTNTDTQYF. The CDR3 nucleotides read TGTGCCTGGAGTGAAGGGACTAACACAGATACGCAGTATTTT.

The chain carries TRBV5-4 and TRBJ1-1; no clear D gene. CDR3 size: 14 residues. Trimming pared 3 bases from V and 6 bases from J, leaving 15 bases between. CDR1 is SGHNT, CDR2 YYREEE, per germline (reference sequence). CDR3 in DNA: TGTGCCAGCAGCTCCCGGGATTTTCGGGCTGAAGCTTTCTTT. Amino acid sequence: CASSSRDFRAEAFF.